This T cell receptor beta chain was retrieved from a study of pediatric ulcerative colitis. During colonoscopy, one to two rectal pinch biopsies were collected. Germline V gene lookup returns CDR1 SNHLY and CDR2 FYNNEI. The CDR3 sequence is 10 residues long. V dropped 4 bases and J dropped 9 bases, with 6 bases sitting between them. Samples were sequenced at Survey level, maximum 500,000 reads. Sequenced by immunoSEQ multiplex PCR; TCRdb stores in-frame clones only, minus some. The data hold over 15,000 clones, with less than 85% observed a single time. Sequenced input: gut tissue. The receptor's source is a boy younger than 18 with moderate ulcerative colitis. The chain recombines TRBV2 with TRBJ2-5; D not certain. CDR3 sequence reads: CASSAVSQYF. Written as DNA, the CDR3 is TGTGCCAGCAGTGCAGTGTCCCAGTACTTC.